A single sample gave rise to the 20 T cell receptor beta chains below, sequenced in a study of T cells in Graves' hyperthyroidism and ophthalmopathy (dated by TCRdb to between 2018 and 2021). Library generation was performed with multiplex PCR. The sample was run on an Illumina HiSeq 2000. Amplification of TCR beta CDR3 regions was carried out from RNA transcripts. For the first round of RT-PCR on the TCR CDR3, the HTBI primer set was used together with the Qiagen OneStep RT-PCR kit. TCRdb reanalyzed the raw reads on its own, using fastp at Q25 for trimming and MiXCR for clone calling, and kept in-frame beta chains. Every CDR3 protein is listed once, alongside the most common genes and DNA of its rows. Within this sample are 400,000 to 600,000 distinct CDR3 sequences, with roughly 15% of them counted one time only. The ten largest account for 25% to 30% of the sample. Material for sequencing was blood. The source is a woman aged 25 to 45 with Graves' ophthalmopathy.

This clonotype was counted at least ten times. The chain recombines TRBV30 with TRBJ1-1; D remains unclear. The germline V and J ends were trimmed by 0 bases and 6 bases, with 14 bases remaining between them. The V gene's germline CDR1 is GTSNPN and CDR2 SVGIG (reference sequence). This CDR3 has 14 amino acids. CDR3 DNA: TGTGCCTGGAGTGTACATCTTGAGGTTCCTGAAGCTTTCTTT. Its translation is CAWSVHLEVPEAFF.

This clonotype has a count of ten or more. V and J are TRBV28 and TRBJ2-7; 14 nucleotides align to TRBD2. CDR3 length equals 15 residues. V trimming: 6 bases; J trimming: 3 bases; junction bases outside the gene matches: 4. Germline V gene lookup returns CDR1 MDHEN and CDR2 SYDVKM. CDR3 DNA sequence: TGTGCCAGCAGGTTGACTAGCGGGAGGGTCTACGAGCAGTACTTC. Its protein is CASRLTSGRVYEQYF.

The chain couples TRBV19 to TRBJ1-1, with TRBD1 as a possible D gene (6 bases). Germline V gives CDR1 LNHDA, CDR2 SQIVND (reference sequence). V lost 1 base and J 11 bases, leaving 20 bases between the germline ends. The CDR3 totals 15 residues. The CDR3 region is CASSIARSGGQEAFF. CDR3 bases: TGTGCCAGTAGTATAGCCCGGAGCGGGGGGCAGGAGGCTTTCTTT.

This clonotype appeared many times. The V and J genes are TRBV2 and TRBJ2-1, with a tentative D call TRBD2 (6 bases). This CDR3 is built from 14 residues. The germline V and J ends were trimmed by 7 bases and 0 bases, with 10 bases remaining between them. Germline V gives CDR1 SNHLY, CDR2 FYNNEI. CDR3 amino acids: CASNGGTSYNEQFF. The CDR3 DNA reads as TGTGCCAGCAACGGCGGGACCTCCTACAATGAGCAGTTCTTC.

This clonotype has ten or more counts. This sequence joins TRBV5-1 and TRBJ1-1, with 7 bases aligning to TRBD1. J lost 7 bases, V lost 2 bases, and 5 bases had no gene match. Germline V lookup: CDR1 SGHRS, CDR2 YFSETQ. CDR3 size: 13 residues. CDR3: CASSFDRADEAFF. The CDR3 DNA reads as TGCGCCAGCAGCTTTGACAGGGCAGATGAAGCTTTCTTT.

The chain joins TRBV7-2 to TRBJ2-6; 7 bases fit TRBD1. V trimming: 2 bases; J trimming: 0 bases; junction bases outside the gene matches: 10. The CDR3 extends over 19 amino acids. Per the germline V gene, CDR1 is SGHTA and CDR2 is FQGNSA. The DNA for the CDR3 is TGTGCCAGCAGCTTATCATTCAGGGGGTTCATCTCTGGGGCCAACGTCCTGACTTTC. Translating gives CASSLSFRGFISGANVLTF. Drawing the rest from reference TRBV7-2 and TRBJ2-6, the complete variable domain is GAGVSQSPSNKVTEKGKDVELRCDPISGHTALYWYRQSLGQGLEFLIYFQGNSAPDKSGLPSDRFSAERTGGSVSTLTIQRTQQEDSAVYLCASSLSFRGFISGANVLTFGAGSRLTVL.

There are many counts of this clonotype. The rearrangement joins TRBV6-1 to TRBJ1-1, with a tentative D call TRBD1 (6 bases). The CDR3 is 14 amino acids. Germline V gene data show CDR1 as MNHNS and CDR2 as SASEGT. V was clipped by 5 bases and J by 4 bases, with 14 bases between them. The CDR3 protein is CASSKGGGITEAFF. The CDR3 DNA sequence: TGTGCCAGCAGTAAGGGGGGAGGGATCACTGAAGCTTTCTTT.

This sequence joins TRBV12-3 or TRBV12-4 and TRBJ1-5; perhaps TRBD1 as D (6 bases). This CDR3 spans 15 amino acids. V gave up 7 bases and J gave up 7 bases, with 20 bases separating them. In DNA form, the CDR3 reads TGTGCCAGCACCCACTTTGGGGGGGCCGGCCAGCCCCAGCATTTT. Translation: CASTHFGGAGQPQHF.

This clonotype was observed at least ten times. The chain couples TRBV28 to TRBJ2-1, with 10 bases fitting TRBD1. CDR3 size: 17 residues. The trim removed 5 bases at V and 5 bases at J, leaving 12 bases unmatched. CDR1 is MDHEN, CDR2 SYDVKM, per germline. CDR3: CASSVLAGTGEDNEQFF. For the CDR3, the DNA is TGTGCCAGCAGTGTTCTCGCCGGGACAGGGGAGGACAATGAGCAGTTCTTC.

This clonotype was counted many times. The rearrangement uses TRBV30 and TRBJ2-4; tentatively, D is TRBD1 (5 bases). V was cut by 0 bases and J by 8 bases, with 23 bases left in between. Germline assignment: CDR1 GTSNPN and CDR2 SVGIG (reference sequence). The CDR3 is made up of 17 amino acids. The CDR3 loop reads CAWSVLQGSSVRDIQYF. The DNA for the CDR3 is TGTGCCTGGAGTGTACTCCAGGGAAGCTCGGTTAGGGACATTCAGTACTTC.

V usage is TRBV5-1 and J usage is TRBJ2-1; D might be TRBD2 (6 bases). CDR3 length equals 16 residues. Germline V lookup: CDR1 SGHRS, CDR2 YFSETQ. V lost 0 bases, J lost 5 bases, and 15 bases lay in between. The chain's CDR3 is CASSLGGVAANNEQFF. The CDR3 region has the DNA TGCGCCAGCAGCTTGGGGGGAGTAGCGGCTAACAATGAGCAGTTCTTC.

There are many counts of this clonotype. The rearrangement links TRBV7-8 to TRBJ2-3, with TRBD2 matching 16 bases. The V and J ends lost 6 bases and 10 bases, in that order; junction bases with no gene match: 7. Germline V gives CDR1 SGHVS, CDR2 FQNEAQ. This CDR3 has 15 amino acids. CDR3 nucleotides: TGTGCCAGCAGTCCTGGGACTAGCGGGAGGGCAGCGCAGTATTTT. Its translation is CASSPGTSGRAAQYF.

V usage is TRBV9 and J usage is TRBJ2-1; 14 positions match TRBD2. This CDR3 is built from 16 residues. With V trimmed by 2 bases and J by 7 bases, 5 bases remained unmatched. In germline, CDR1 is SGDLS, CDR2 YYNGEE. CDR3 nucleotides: TGTGCCAGCAGCGTGACGGGACTAGCGGGAGAAAATGAGCAGTTCTTC. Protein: CASSVTGLAGENEQFF.

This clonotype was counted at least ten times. CDR3 sequence reads: CASSPPTGVYGYTF. DNA for the CDR3: TGTGCCAGCAGTCCCCCCACCGGGGTCTATGGCTACACCTTC. V is TRBV28 and J is TRBJ1-2, with D unclear. There are 14 residues in the CDR3. CDR1 is MDHEN, CDR2 SYDVKM, per germline. Trimming removed 5 bases from V and 4 bases from J, with 14 bases in between.

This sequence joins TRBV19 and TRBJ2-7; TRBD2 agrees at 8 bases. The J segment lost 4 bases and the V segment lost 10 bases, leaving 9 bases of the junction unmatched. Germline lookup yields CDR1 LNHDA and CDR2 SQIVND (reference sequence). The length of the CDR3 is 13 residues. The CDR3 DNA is TGTGCCACCGGGACGGGCGGGGGGTACGAGCAGTACTTC. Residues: CATGTGGGYEQYF.

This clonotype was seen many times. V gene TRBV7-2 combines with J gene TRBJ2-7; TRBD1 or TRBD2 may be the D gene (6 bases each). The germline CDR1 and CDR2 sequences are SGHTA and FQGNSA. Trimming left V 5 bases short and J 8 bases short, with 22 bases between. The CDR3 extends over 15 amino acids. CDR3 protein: CASSGWGAPLIQQYF. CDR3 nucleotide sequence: TGTGCCAGCAGCGGATGGGGGGCCCCTTTAATCCAGCAGTACTTC.

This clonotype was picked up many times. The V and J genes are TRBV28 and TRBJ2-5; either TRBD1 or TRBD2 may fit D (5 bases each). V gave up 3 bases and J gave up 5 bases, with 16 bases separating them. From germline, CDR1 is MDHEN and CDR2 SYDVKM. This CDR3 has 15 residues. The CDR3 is CASSLGDSRVETQYF. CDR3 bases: TGTGCCAGCAGTTTGGGAGACAGTCGAGTGGAGACCCAGTACTTC.

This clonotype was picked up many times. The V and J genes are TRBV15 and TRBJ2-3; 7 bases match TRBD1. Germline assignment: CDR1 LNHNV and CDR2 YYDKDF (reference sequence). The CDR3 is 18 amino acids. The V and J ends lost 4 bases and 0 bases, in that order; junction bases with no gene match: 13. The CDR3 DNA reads TGTGCCACCAGCACTTCCTTTGGGACAGTCCTTAGCACAGATACGCAGTATTTT. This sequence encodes CATSTSFGTVLSTDTQYF.

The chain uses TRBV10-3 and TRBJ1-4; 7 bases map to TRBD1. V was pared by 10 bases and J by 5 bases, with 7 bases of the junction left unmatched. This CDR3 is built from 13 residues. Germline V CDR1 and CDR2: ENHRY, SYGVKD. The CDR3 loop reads CATTGTENEKLFF. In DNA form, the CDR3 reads TGTGCCACAACCGGGACAGAAAATGAAAAACTGTTTTTT.

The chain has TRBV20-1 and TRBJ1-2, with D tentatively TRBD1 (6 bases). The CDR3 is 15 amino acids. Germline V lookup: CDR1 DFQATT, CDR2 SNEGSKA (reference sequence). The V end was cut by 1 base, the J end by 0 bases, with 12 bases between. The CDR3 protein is CSARVNDRTNYGYTF. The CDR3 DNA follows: TGCAGTGCTAGAGTCAACGACAGGACTAACTATGGCTACACCTTC.